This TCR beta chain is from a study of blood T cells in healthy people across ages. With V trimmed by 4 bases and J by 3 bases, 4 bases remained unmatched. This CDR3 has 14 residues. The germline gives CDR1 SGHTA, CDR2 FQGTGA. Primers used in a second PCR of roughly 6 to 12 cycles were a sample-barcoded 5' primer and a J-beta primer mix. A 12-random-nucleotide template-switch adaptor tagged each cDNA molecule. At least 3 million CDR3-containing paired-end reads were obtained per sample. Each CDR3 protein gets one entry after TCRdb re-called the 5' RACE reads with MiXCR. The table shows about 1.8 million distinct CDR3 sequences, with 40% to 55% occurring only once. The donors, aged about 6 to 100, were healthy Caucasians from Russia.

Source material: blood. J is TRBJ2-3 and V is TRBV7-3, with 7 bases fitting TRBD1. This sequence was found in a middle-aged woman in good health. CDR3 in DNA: TGTGCCAGCAGCTCGACAGGGACGACAGATACGCAGTATTTT. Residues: CASSSTGTTDTQYF.